The present TCR beta chain was sequenced within a study of T cells in tumors after PD-1 blockade. Study-wide context: No patient had prior checkpoint blockade, systemic immunosuppression, or radiotherapy within 4 weeks.

Only in-frame clones appear in the TCRdb table, and some are missing; sequencing was by immunoSEQ multiplex PCR. The sample consists of around 45,000 clones, 79% of them appearing once. The germline V gene has CDR1 MDHEN and CDR2 SYDVKM. The CDR3 is made up of 14 amino acids. Trimming at V came to 4 bases and at J to 7 bases, leaving 1 base not matched to a gene. The study, taken as a whole, reports: Some novel exhausted tumor clones appeared in pre-treatment blood, suggesting peripheral recruitment.

On this clone: Its antigen remains unidentified.

The origin of this receptor is a human donor with basal cell carcinoma. Sequenced material: PBMCs, taken before anti-PD-1 treatment. V usage is TRBV28 and J usage is TRBJ2-2, with TRBD2 matching over 12 bases. CDR3 sequence: CASSSSGRVGELFF. CDR3 sequence (DNA): TGTGCCAGCAGTTCTAGCGGGAGGGTCGGGGAGCTGTTTTTT.